The present T cell receptor (beta chain) was sequenced within a study of blood T cell repertoires in COVID-19. Assay used: immunoSEQ multiplex PCR; TCRdb lists only in-frame clones, some missing. This sample carries about 280,000 clones, less than 90% of them seen once, and the ten largest clones take approximately 12%. The clonotype was recovered from a human donor in a cohort sampled during active COVID-19. Sequenced input: peripheral blood.

Written as DNA, the CDR3 is TGTGCCAGCAGAAGCGGGGGCCAAGAGACCCAGTACTTC. Translated, it gives CASRSGGQETQYF. The chain has TRBV27 and TRBJ2-5; 8 bases match TRBD2. Germline V gene lookup returns CDR1 MNHEY and CDR2 SMNVEV (reference sequence). The ends lost 6 bases at V and 1 base at J; junction bases unmatched: 1. The CDR3 has 13 residues.